One and the same sample provided the 32 T cell receptor beta chains below, sequenced in a study of shared clonotypes between healthy human individuals. Sequencing used immunoSEQ multiplex PCR; TCRdb keeps in-frame clones, though not all of them. Of hundreds of thousands of clones in the sample, around 97% are singletons; the top ten hold about 0.057%. What was sequenced was naive CD4+ T cells sorted from blood. Sample subset: CD45RA+ positively selected. Receptors were obtained from a woman in her 30s in good health.

The chain combines TRBV19 with TRBJ1-1, with a weak D call TRBD1 (5 bases). Germline V CDR1 and CDR2: LNHDA, SQIVND (reference sequence). The CDR3 covers 15 residues. Trimming took 6 bases from V and 0 from J, leaving 14 bases between them. The CDR3 DNA reads TGTGCCAGTAGCCCTCTAGACAGATTGAACACTGAAGCTTTCTTT. Protein product: CASSPLDRLNTEAFF.

The chain carries TRBV28 and TRBJ2-7, with D unclear. The V end lost 6 bases, the J end lost 6 bases, and 15 bases lay between the germline ends. CDR1 and CDR2 (germline): MDHEN, SYDVKM. This CDR3 has 13 residues. Here the CDR3 reads CASRGPLKAEQYF. The CDR3 DNA follows: TGTGCCAGCAGAGGGCCCCTGAAGGCCGAGCAGTACTTC.

J is TRBJ2-7 and V is TRBV19, with 9 bases aligning to TRBD2. The CDR3 totals 14 residues. Germline loops: CDR1 LNHDA, CDR2 SQIVND (reference sequence). Losses at the gene ends were 3 bases for V and 2 bases for J; bases not matched to a gene: 2. For the CDR3, the DNA is TGTGCCAGTAGTATTGAGCGGGAGGCCTACGAGCAGTACTTC. Its translation is CASSIEREAYEQYF. The variable domain in full, completed from reference TRBV19 and TRBJ2-7, reads DGGITQSPKYLFRKEGQNVTLSCEQNLNHDAMYWYRQDPGQGLRLIYYSQIVNDFQKGDIAEGYSVSREKKESFPLTVTSAQKNPTAFYLCASSIEREAYEQYFGPGTRLTVT.

The CDR3 DNA reads TGTGCCATCAGTGAAGGACAGGGAGGCACTGAAGCTTTCTTT. As protein: CAISEGQGGTEAFF. V usage is TRBV10-3 and J usage is TRBJ1-1; TRBD1 aligns across 8 bases. The CDR3 is 14 amino acids. CDR1 ENHRY and CDR2 SYGVKD come from the germline V gene. J was trimmed by 4 bases and V by 3 bases; bases with no gene match: 4.

The chain recombines TRBV7-8 with TRBJ2-7; TRBD1 might be the D (5 bases). Germline loops: CDR1 SGHVS, CDR2 FQNEAQ. CDR3 size: 15 residues. V was clipped by 3 bases and J by 3 bases, with 15 bases between them. The CDR3 region is CASSFLDDSNYEQYF. The CDR3 region has the DNA TGTGCCAGCAGCTTTCTCGATGACAGTAACTACGAGCAGTACTTC.

The chain recombines TRBV2 with TRBJ2-3, with 10 bases identical to TRBD1. The CDR3 extends over 14 amino acids. In germline, CDR1 is SNHLY, CDR2 FYNNEI. The J segment lost 6 bases and the V segment lost 8 bases, leaving 8 bases of the junction unmatched. CDR3 DNA: TGTGCCAGCGGACAGGGGGTGAGGGTGGATACGCAGTATTTT. This sequence encodes CASGQGVRVDTQYF.

The chain uses TRBV5-1 and TRBJ2-5; D might be TRBD1 (5 bases). The CDR3 is 14 amino acids. V was shortened by 3 bases and J by 2 bases, with 11 bases between the two germline ends. Germline loops: CDR1 SGHRS, CDR2 YFSETQ. Here the CDR3 DNA reads TGCGCCAGCAGCTCGCAGGGCAGTCAAGAGACCCAGTACTTC. As protein: CASSSQGSQETQYF.

The V call is TRBV6-6, the J call TRBJ1-6, with D tentatively TRBD1 (6 bases). This CDR3 has 15 amino acids. CDR1 is MNHNY, CDR2 SVGAGI, per germline (reference sequence). The V gene lost 5 bases and the J gene lost 5 bases, with 13 bases spanning the gap. DNA of the CDR3: TGTGCCAGCAGTAACCAAAGGGGGAATAATTCACCCCTCCACTTT. This gives the protein CASSNQRGNNSPLHF.

The chain is built from TRBV5-4 and TRBJ2-3; TRBD1 or TRBD2 may be the D gene (5 bases each). Germline loops: CDR1 SGHNT, CDR2 YYREEE (reference sequence). This CDR3 is 13 amino acids long. Trimming stripped 7 bases from V and 4 bases from J, with 13 bases between. CDR3 nucleotides: TGTGCCAGCTCCCGGGTGGGGGCAGATACGCAGTATTTT. Amino acids: CASSRVGADTQYF.

This CDR3 reads CSVLAGTYEQYF. The CDR3 region has the DNA TGCAGCGTTCTAGCGGGGACCTACGAGCAGTACTTC. V is TRBV29-1 and J is TRBJ2-7; TRBD2 aligns across 9 bases. V lost 5 bases to trimming and J lost 2 bases; unmatched junction nucleotides: 1. CDR3 length equals 12 residues. Germline values: CDR1 SQVTM, CDR2 ANQGSEA.

The DNA for the CDR3 is TGCGCCAGCAGCCAAGGAGGGGGAGCGGGAGGGGAGACGCAGTATTTT. It yields the protein CASSQGGGAGGETQYF. The rearrangement links TRBV4-1 to TRBJ2-3, with 10 nucleotides matching TRBD2. CDR3 length: 16 amino acids. Germline CDR1 and CDR2: MGHRA and YSYEKL. V lost 1 base and J lost 9; bases outside the gene matches: 10.

The V and J genes are TRBV21-1 and TRBJ2-5; TRBD2 reflects the table's D call only, with no check against the DNA. TRBV21-1 is a recognized pseudogene. The CDR3 spans 15 residues. CDR3 protein: CASIVNGSFEETQYF. For the CDR3, the DNA is TGTGCCAGCATAGTTAACGGGAGTTTCGAAGAGACCCAGTACTTC.

The chain is built from TRBV2 and TRBJ2-1; D unresolved. In germline, CDR1 is SNHLY, CDR2 FYNNEI. The CDR3 contains 11 residues. Trimming stripped 5 bases from V and 6 bases from J, with 5 bases between. CDR3 protein: CASSPINEQFF. The CDR3 DNA is TGTGCCAGCAGTCCAATCAATGAGCAGTTCTTC.

The chain uses TRBV7-9 and TRBJ2-1, with 7 bases identical to TRBD2. Losses at the gene ends were 5 bases for V and 6 bases for J; bases not matched to a gene: 10. Germline V gene lookup returns CDR1 SEHNR and CDR2 FQNEAQ (reference sequence). This CDR3 is built from 15 residues. This CDR3 reads CASSLLMGGSNEQFF. CDR3 DNA: TGTGCCAGCAGCCTGTTAATGGGAGGGAGCAATGAGCAGTTCTTC.

The CDR3 DNA reads TGCAGCGCTGCCGACTACACAGATACGCAGTATTTT. It translates to CSAADYTDTQYF. The chain combines TRBV29-1 with TRBJ2-3, with a tentative D call TRBD2 (5 bases). V lost 7 bases to trimming and J lost 2 bases, with 10 bases between them. This CDR3 spans 12 amino acids. Germline CDR1 is SQVTM and CDR2 is ANQGSEA.

V is TRBV9 and J is TRBJ2-3; weak D call: TRBD2 (5 bases). With 0 bases removed from V and 2 bases from J, the gap between germline ends came to 7 bases. Germline CDR1 and CDR2: SGDLS and YYNGEE. The CDR3 totals 14 residues. In DNA form, the CDR3 reads TGTGCCAGCAGCGTAGGCGGGCCCACAGATACGCAGTATTTT. Amino acid sequence: CASSVGGPTDTQYF.

The rearrangement links TRBV6-1 to TRBJ1-4, with 8 bases aligning to TRBD1. The CDR3 covers 16 residues. CDR1 MNHNS and CDR2 SASEGT come from the germline V gene. V shed 2 bases, J shed 3 bases, and the junction held 5 bases outside the gene matches. CDR3 DNA: TGTGCCAGCAGTGAAAAGACAGGGGTTGCTAATGAAAAACTGTTTTTT. It specifies CASSEKTGVANEKLFF.

Only one count was recorded for this clone. This chain uses TRBV10-3 with TRBJ2-7, with D possibly TRBD2 on 5 matching bases. Trimming stripped 3 bases from V and 8 bases from J, with 14 bases between. CDR1 is ENHRY and CDR2 is SYGVKD in the germline V gene. The CDR3 length is 13 residues. The CDR3 nucleotides are TGTGCCATCAGTGAAGGTCGATGGGAGCAGCAGTACTTC. Protein sequence: CAISEGRWEQQYF.

A single count supports this clone. The chain has TRBV19 and TRBJ1-2; 9 bases align to TRBD1. This CDR3 is built from 15 residues. Germline V gene lookup returns CDR1 LNHDA and CDR2 SQIVND (reference sequence). J lost 1 base, V lost 3 bases, and 3 bases had no gene match. The chain's CDR3 is CASSIGQGYNYGYTF. The CDR3, as DNA: TGTGCCAGTAGTATCGGACAGGGGTATAACTATGGCTACACCTTC. Full variable domain (outside the CDR3, taken from reference TRBV19 and TRBJ1-2): DGGITQSPKYLFRKEGQNVTLSCEQNLNHDAMYWYRQDPGQGLRLIYYSQIVNDFQKGDIAEGYSVSREKKESFPLTVTSAQKNPTAFYLCASSIGQGYNYGYTFGSGTRLTVV.

The V and J genes are TRBV7-3 and TRBJ2-3, with D tentatively TRBD2 (5 bases). V lost 1 base and J lost 0, with 11 bases in between. Germline CDR1 is SGHTA and CDR2 is FQGTGA. This CDR3 is 16 amino acids long. In DNA, the CDR3 is TGTGCCAGCAGCTTAAGAGGGCGGGTTAGCACAGATACGCAGTATTTT. Its protein is CASSLRGRVSTDTQYF. Full variable domain (rest looked up from reference TRBV7-3 and TRBJ2-3): GAGVSQTPSNKVTEKGKYVELRCDPISGHTALYWYRQSLGQGPEFLIYFQGTGAADDSGLPNDRFFAVRPEGSVSTLKIQRTERGDSAVYLCASSLRGRVSTDTQYFGPGTRLTVL.

This clone was found once. The gene calls are TRBV6-1 and TRBJ2-3; 11 positions agree with TRBD2. Germline assignment: CDR1 MNHNS and CDR2 SASEGT. V lost 0 bases, J lost 6 bases, and 5 bases stayed unmatched. The CDR3 contains 16 residues. The CDR3 loop is CASSEARLAGRDTQYF. CDR3 sequence (DNA): TGTGCCAGCAGTGAAGCGCGACTAGCGGGACGCGATACGCAGTATTTT.

This clone was observed once. The chain couples TRBV11-2 to TRBJ2-1, with D perhaps TRBD1 (6 bases). CDR1 SGHAT and CDR2 FQNNGV come from the germline V gene. V lost 5 bases to trimming and J lost 5 bases, with 16 bases between them. This CDR3 is 15 amino acids long. The CDR3 bases are TGTGCCAGCAGCGCCCTTACAGGGCTACACAATGAGCAGTTCTTC. It translates to CASSALTGLHNEQFF. Drawing the rest from reference TRBV11-2 and TRBJ2-1, the complete variable domain is EAGVAQSPRYKIIEKRQSVAFWCNPISGHATLYWYQQILGQGPKLLIQFQNNGVVDDSQLPKDRFSAERLKGVDSTLKIQPAKLEDSAVYLCASSALTGLHNEQFFGPGTRLTVL.

The rearrangement joins TRBV28 to TRBJ2-4; 9 bases align to TRBD1. This CDR3 spans 17 amino acids. Trimming removed 6 bases from V and 2 bases from J; junction bases left unmatched: 11. Germline V lookup: CDR1 MDHEN, CDR2 SYDVKM. The DNA of the CDR3 is TGTGCCAGCAGCCCTACTTGGGACAGGGACACCAAAAACATTCAGTACTTC. Translating it yields CASSPTWDRDTKNIQYF. Drawing the rest from reference TRBV28 and TRBJ2-4, the complete variable domain is DVKVTQSSRYLVKRTGEKVFLECVQDMDHENMFWYRQDPGLGLRLIYFSYDVKMKEKGDIPEGYSVSREKKERFSLILESASTNQTSMYLCASSPTWDRDTKNIQYFGAGTRLSVL.

The chain is built from TRBV28 and TRBJ2-7; D is unresolved. From germline, CDR1 is MDHEN and CDR2 SYDVKM. Trimming cost V 7 bases and J 4 bases, with 20 bases left between them. The CDR3 covers 15 residues. This chain's CDR3 is CASTPAPSPYYEQYF. The CDR3 DNA follows: TGTGCCAGCACCCCAGCCCCTAGTCCCTATTACGAGCAGTACTTC.

DNA for the CDR3: TGTGCCAGCAGCCAGTTGGGGGGGATGAACACTGAAGCTTTCTTT. Residues: CASSQLGGMNTEAFF. This sequence joins TRBV7-9 and TRBJ1-1; maybe TRBD1 (5 bases). The CDR3 has 15 residues. Germline V lookup: CDR1 SEHNR, CDR2 FQNEAQ (reference sequence). The ends were cut back, 5 bases at V and 0 bases at J, with 13 bases in the middle.

The V and J genes are TRBV25-1 and TRBJ1-2, with D uncertain. This CDR3 has 15 residues. The ends were cut back, 1 base at V and 4 bases at J, with 13 bases in the middle. Germline loops: CDR1 MGHDK, CDR2 SYGVNS. CDR3 DNA sequence: TGTGCCAGCAGTGAATCCGGGGTCTTCTCCTATGGCTACACCTTC. Protein sequence: CASSESGVFSYGYTF.

The J gene is TRBJ1-2, the V gene TRBV6-5, with TRBD1 as a possible D gene (6 bases). The CDR3 is 13 residues long. Germline CDR1 and CDR2: MNHEY and SVGAGI. V lost 6 bases to trimming and J lost 8 bases, with 16 bases between them. CDR3: CASRQTGAGGYTF. The CDR3 DNA reads as TGTGCCAGCAGACAGACAGGCGCAGGCGGCTACACCTTC.

The rearrangement joins TRBV28 to TRBJ2-7, with TRBD1 matching 8 bases. J lost 7 bases, V lost 2 bases, and 7 bases had no gene match. Per germline, CDR1 MDHEN and CDR2 SYDVKM. The CDR3 extends over 14 amino acids. The CDR3 region has the DNA TGTGCCAGCAGTTTAGGGGACAGGCTGCGGGAGCAGTACTTC. Encoded protein: CASSLGDRLREQYF.

The chain links TRBV7-9 to TRBJ1-1; a possible D gene is TRBD1 (5 bases). This CDR3 contains 13 residues. Trimming left V 5 bases short and J 6 bases short, with 13 bases between. Germline V gene data show CDR1 as SEHNR and CDR2 as FQNEAQ (reference sequence). The DNA for the CDR3 is TGTGCCAGCAGCCCACAGGAGGAGGCTGAAGCTTTCTTT. It codes for CASSPQEEAEAFF.

CDR3 sequence reads: CASSLLDSGLINEQFF. The CDR3 nucleotides read TGCGCCAGCAGCTTGCTCGACAGCGGGTTAATCAATGAGCAGTTCTTC. The V gene is TRBV5-1, the J gene TRBJ2-1, with D possibly being TRBD2 (6 bases). With 1 base removed from V and 6 bases from J, the gap between germline ends came to 17 bases. Germline lookup yields CDR1 SGHRS and CDR2 YFSETQ. The CDR3 loop spans 16 amino acids. Full variable domain (remainder filled in from reference TRBV5-1 and TRBJ2-1): KAGVTQTPRYLIKTRGQQVTLSCSPISGHRSVSWYQQTPGQGLQFLFEYFSETQRNKGNFPGRFSGRQFSNSRSEMNVSTLELGDSALYLCASSLLDSGLINEQFFGPGTRLTVL.

A few counts support this clone. V gene TRBV5-1 combines with J gene TRBJ1-2; tentative D call: TRBD1 (6 bases). Germline-derived CDR1 and CDR2 are SGHRS and YFSETQ. V was cut by 3 bases and J by 8 bases, with 11 bases left in between. CDR3 size: 12 residues. The CDR3 region has the DNA TGCGCCAGCAGCTCACAGGGCGGAGGCTACACCTTC. This codes for CASSSQGGGYTF. Full variable domain (rest looked up from reference TRBV5-1 and TRBJ1-2): KAGVTQTPRYLIKTRGQQVTLSCSPISGHRSVSWYQQTPGQGLQFLFEYFSETQRNKGNFPGRFSGRQFSNSRSEMNVSTLELGDSALYLCASSSQGGGYTFGSGTRLTVV.

The chain links TRBV21-1 to TRBJ1-1; the table's TRBD1 call for D was not verified on the DNA. TRBV21-1 is described as a pseudogene. The CDR3 contains 18 residues. The CDR3 nucleotides read TGTGCCAGCCTCTACCGTCCAGGGACAGGGGGATTTCACACTGAAGCTTTCTTT. Residues: CASLYRPGTGGFHTEAFF.